Each of the 23 T cell receptor beta chains below was sequenced from the same sample in a study of cytomegalovirus exposure and HLA in healthy donors. Vbeta (60) and Jbeta (13) primers were used in the PCR. Data came from immunoSEQ multiplex PCR; TCRdb stores just in-frame clones and leaves some out. The data show around 160,000 clones, around four fifths seen once. The sequenced material came from PBMCs. All receptors derive from a male donor in good health and CMV-seropositive.

In this sample, this clone turned up a few times. V and J are TRBV27 and TRBJ1-6; no reliable D call. The CDR3 contains 15 residues. Trimming pared 5 bases from V and 7 bases from J, leaving 15 bases between. Per germline, CDR1 MNHEY and CDR2 SMNVEV (reference sequence). For the CDR3, the DNA is TGTGCCAGCAGTCCCCGGGGAGTGCCCAATTCACCCCTCCACTTT. Its protein is CASSPRGVPNSPLHF.

The V call is TRBV11-2, the J call TRBJ2-5, with 16 bases aligning to TRBD2. Germline V CDR1 and CDR2: SGHAT, FQNNGV. The ends lost 5 bases at V and 1 base at J; junction bases unmatched: 4. CDR3 length equals 17 residues. DNA of the CDR3: TGTGCCAGCAGCCCCGGGACTAGCGGGGGGGGCCAAGAGACCCAGTACTTC. Its protein product is CASSPGTSGGGQETQYF.

The chain has TRBV6-4 and TRBJ1-4; TRBD1 matches 9 bases. The V segment lost 0 bases and the J segment 8 bases; nucleotides outside the gene matches: 4. Germline V gene sequence: CDR1 MRHNA, CDR2 SNTAGT. This CDR3 contains 15 residues. The CDR3 loop is CASSDSYRGREKLFF. The CDR3 region has the DNA TGTGCCAGCAGTGACTCGTACAGGGGGCGGGAAAAACTGTTTTTT.

V usage is TRBV6-1 and J usage is TRBJ2-7, with D perhaps TRBD1 (6 bases). V lost 7 bases and J lost 0, with 16 bases in between. Germline CDR1 and CDR2: MNHNS and SASEGT. The CDR3 has 15 amino acids. The CDR3 reads CASTGQSASSYEQYF. The CDR3 DNA reads as TGTGCCAGCACTGGACAGTCTGCGAGCTCCTACGAGCAGTACTTC.

The chain links TRBV19 to TRBJ1-1, with 7 bases that match TRBD1. V lost 7 bases, J lost 10 bases, and 12 bases stayed unmatched. The length of the CDR3 is 13 residues. CDR1 and CDR2 (germline): LNHDA, SQIVND (reference sequence). The CDR3 coding sequence is TGTGCCAGTACCATAGACAGGGTCGTCGGAGCTTTCTTT. It encodes CASTIDRVVGAFF.

In regard to this clone: Germline is not matched at one junction end, which may reflect a read error. The chain employs TRBV7-9 and TRBJ2-2; tentatively, D is TRBD2 (6 bases). This CDR3 is built from 10 residues. The germline CDR1 and CDR2 sequences are SEHNR and FQNEAQ (reference sequence). The DNA of the CDR3 is TGTGCCACCCTCACCGGGGGGCTGTTTTTT. Translating gives CATLTGGLFF.

The V gene is TRBV7-3, the J gene TRBJ2-1; TRBD2 aligns across 12 bases. This CDR3 region has 15 residues. Germline V gene data show CDR1 as SGHTA and CDR2 as FQGTGA. V lost 5 bases to trimming and J lost 10 bases; unmatched junction nucleotides: 9. In nucleotides, the CDR3 is TGTGCCAGCAGCACCCTAGCGGGGGGGCAGCAAGAGCAGTTCTTC. It translates to CASSTLAGGQQEQFF.

The CDR3 nucleotides are TGTGCCAGCTCCGACAGGGGGCAGTCAGGCTACACCTTC. Translated: CASSDRGQSGYTF. The J gene is TRBJ1-2, the V gene TRBV11-2, with TRBD1 matching over 10 bases. V shed 8 bases, J shed 8 bases, and the junction held 8 bases outside the gene matches. Germline V gene sequence: CDR1 SGHAT, CDR2 FQNNGV. The CDR3 loop spans 13 amino acids.

The rearrangement links TRBV5-1 to TRBJ1-1, with D unclear. Per the germline V gene, CDR1 is SGHRS and CDR2 is YFSETQ. With 0 bases removed from V and 1 base from J, the gap between germline ends came to 7 bases. The CDR3 consists of 14 residues. Written as DNA, the CDR3 is TGCGCCAGCAGCTTGGTTGGTAGGAACACTGAAGCTTTCTTT. Translating it yields CASSLVGRNTEAFF.

V is TRBV28 and J is TRBJ2-7; tentative D call: TRBD2 (5 bases). The V end lost 3 bases, the J end lost 4 bases, and 13 bases lay between the germline ends. The germline V gene encodes CDR1 MDHEN and CDR2 SYDVKM. The CDR3 consists of 14 residues. The CDR3 spells CASSFTLDAYEQYF. The DNA for the CDR3 is TGTGCCAGCAGTTTCACACTAGATGCTTACGAGCAGTACTTC.

CDR3 loop: CATSRASQMNTEAFF. CDR3 nucleotides: TGTGCCACCAGCAGAGCTTCCCAGATGAACACTGAAGCTTTCTTT. The chain is built from TRBV15 and TRBJ1-1, with no clear D. CDR3 length equals 15 residues. The germline gives CDR1 LNHNV, CDR2 YYDKDF (reference sequence). V gave up 1 base and J gave up 0 bases, with 9 bases separating them.

The V call is TRBV7-3, the J call TRBJ2-7; D possibly corresponds to TRBD1 (6 bases). The germline CDR1 and CDR2 sequences are SGHTA and FQGTGA. The CDR3 is made up of 13 amino acids. V dropped 3 bases and J dropped 7 bases, with 13 bases sitting between them. CDR3: CASSLNRAGEQYF. As DNA, the CDR3 is TGTGCCAGCAGCTTGAACAGGGCAGGGGAGCAGTACTTC.

This clone was seen a single time. J is TRBJ2-1 and V is TRBV6-6; D perhaps matches TRBD2 (6 bases). CDR1 is MNHNY and CDR2 is SVGAGI in the germline V gene (reference sequence). The V and J ends lost 5 bases and 3 bases respectively, with 11 bases between them. CDR3 length equals 14 residues. The chain's CDR3 is CASSPGTFYNEQFF. CDR3 nucleotide sequence: TGTGCCAGCAGTCCCGGGACTTTCTACAATGAGCAGTTCTTC.

A word on this clone: The germline gene is not matched at one end of the junction; a read error may be the cause. This sequence joins TRBV6-6 and TRBJ1-1; D is ambiguous. The germline CDR1 and CDR2 sequences are MNHNY and SVGAGI (reference sequence). The CDR3 contains 15 residues. Here the CDR3 reads CASSCQRLINIEAFF. As DNA, the CDR3 is TGTGCCAGCAGTTGCCAGAGGCTTATCAACATTGAAGCTTTCTTT.

The rearrangement uses TRBV10-3 and TRBJ2-7; TRBD1 matches 10 bases. V lost 8 bases to trimming and J lost 2 bases; unmatched junction nucleotides: 6. CDR1 is ENHRY, CDR2 SYGVKD, per germline. The CDR3 is made up of 14 amino acids. In DNA form, the CDR3 reads TGTGCCATCTCGGGGGGACAGGGGACCTACGAGCAGTACTTC. Amino acids: CAISGGQGTYEQYF.

V and J are TRBV7-8 and TRBJ2-5, with TRBD2 matching over 7 bases. The V gene end was trimmed by 3 bases and the J gene end by 2 bases; junction bases not matched to a gene: 3. Germline V CDR1 and CDR2: SGHVS, FQNEAQ. The CDR3 consists of 14 residues. For the CDR3, the DNA is TGTGCCAGCAGCTTTGGGGGGGAACAAGAGACCCAGTACTTC. This codes for CASSFGGEQETQYF. The full variable domain, with the rest looked up from reference TRBV7-8 and TRBJ2-5, is GAGVSQSPRYKVAKRGQDVALRCDPISGHVSLFWYQQALGQGPEFLTYFQNEAQLDKSGLPSDRFFAERPEGSVSTLKIQRTQQEDSAVYLCASSFGGEQETQYFGPGTRLLVL.

The rearrangement joins TRBV29-1 to TRBJ1-1; the match to TRBD1 covers 7 bases. Trimming at V came to 6 bases and at J to 3 bases, leaving 7 bases not matched to a gene. Germline values: CDR1 SQVTM, CDR2 ANQGSEA. The CDR3 has 13 amino acids. CDR3 sequence reads: CSVATGFDTEAFF. The CDR3 coding sequence is TGCAGCGTGGCGACAGGGTTTGACACTGAAGCTTTCTTT.

This clone was found once. The chain has TRBV18 and TRBJ1-1; 8 positions agree with TRBD1. Germline V gene data show CDR1 as KGHSH and CDR2 as LQKENI. The CDR3 runs to 15 residues. V lost 3 bases and J lost 4; bases outside the gene matches: 7. CDR3 loop: CASSPYRGYGTEAFF. The CDR3 DNA follows: TGTGCCAGCTCACCCTACAGGGGGTACGGCACTGAAGCTTTCTTT.

The V gene is TRBV5-4, the J gene TRBJ1-3; weak D call: TRBD1 (6 bases). The CDR3 totals 15 residues. Germline V gene lookup returns CDR1 SGHNT and CDR2 YYREEE (reference sequence). Trimming cost V 3 bases and J 2 bases, with 12 bases left between them. The CDR3 sequence is CASSSWGHAGNTIYF. CDR3 in DNA: TGTGCCAGCAGCTCATGGGGACACGCTGGAAACACCATATATTTT.

This clone has just a few counts. The chain links TRBV7-9 to TRBJ2-1, with 11 bases aligning to TRBD2. Germline V lookup: CDR1 SEHNR, CDR2 FQNEAQ (reference sequence). The CDR3 extends over 13 amino acids. V shed 1 base and J 10 bases; nucleotides not matched to a gene: 0. CDR3 amino acids: CASSLVAGGEQFF. CDR3 DNA: TGTGCCAGCAGCTTAGTAGCGGGGGGGGAGCAGTTCTTC. Using reference TRBV7-9 and TRBJ2-1 for the parts outside the CDR3, the full variable domain is DTGVSQNPRHKITKRGQNVTFRCDPISEHNRLYWYRQTLGQGPEFLTYFQNEAQLEKSRLLSDRFSAERPKGSFSTLEIQRTEQGDSAMYLCASSLVAGGEQFFGPGTRLTVL.

This rearrangement joins TRBV29-1 to TRBJ2-3; a possible D gene is TRBD2 (5 bases). V was trimmed by 6 bases and J by 2 bases, leaving 9 bases between them. The germline CDR1 and CDR2 sequences are SQVTM and ANQGSEA. The CDR3 has 12 residues. The CDR3 spells CSVGSYTDTQYF. The CDR3 nucleotides are TGCAGCGTAGGGAGTTACACAGATACGCAGTATTTT.

This chain joins TRBV4-1 and TRBJ1-2; the match to TRBD1 covers 10 bases. The CDR3 totals 16 residues. The germline gives CDR1 MGHRA, CDR2 YSYEKL. V gave up 1 base and J gave up 8 bases; unmatched junction bases: 10. The CDR3 bases are TGCGCCAGCAGCCAAGGCCGCGGGACAGGGGAAGGGGGCTACACCTTC. Amino acid sequence: CASSQGRGTGEGGYTF.

This clone was observed once. The chain combines TRBV5-4 with TRBJ1-2, with D perhaps matching TRBD1 (6 bases). Per germline, CDR1 SGHNT and CDR2 YYREEE (reference sequence). This CDR3 has 17 amino acids. V gave up 2 bases and J gave up 8 bases, with 25 bases separating them. The CDR3 spells CASSFNRDTGGIWGYTF. CDR3 DNA sequence: TGTGCCAGCAGCTTTAACCGGGACACCGGAGGTATATGGGGCTACACCTTC. Using reference TRBV5-4 and TRBJ1-2 for the parts outside the CDR3, the full variable domain is ETGVTQSPTHLIKTRGQQVTLRCSSQSGHNTVSWYQQALGQGPQFIFQYYREEENGRGNFPPRFSGLQFPNYSSELNVNALELDDSALYLCASSFNRDTGGIWGYTFGSGTRLTVV.